This T cell receptor beta chain originates from a study of CXCR3-negative and CXCR3-positive naive CD8 T cells. Study-wide findings and caveats: The TRBV-TRBJ usage of naive CXCR3-negative and CXCR3-positive cells was similar, but that of memory cells differed. TRB CDR3s were more hydrophobic in CXCR3-positive than in CXCR3-negative naive cells.

TRB cDNA libraries were made by UMI-labeled 5' RACE. TCRdb reprocessed the 5' RACE reads; each CDR3 protein has one entry and no DNA is given. This table lists 150,000 to 180,000 distinct CDR3 sequences. Germline V gene lookup returns CDR1 LNHNV and CDR2 YYDKDF (reference sequence). The CDR3 spans 16 residues. Comments on this clonotype: What it binds is unknown.

The chain carries TRBV15 and TRBJ2-1; TCRdb's D gene call, TRBD1, goes unchecked for lack of DNA. The sample taken for sequencing was naive CXCR3+ CD8+ T cells from blood. As to subset: CD45RO-CCR7+CD27+CD95- naive CD8+ T cells expressing CXCR3 (TNR3+). This receptor was obtained from a human donor in good health. Some clones in this sample may be carry-over from other donors' samples. The CDR3: CATSRTRRDIYNEQFF.